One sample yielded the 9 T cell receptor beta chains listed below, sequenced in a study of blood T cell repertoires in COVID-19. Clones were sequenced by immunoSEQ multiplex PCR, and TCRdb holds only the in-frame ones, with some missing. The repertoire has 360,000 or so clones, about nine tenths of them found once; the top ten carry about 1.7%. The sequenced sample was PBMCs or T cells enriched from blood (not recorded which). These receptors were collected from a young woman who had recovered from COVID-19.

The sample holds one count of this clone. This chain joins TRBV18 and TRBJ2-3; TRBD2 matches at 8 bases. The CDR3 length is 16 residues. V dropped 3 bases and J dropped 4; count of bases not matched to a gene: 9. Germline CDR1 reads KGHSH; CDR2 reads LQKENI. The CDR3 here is CASSPLAGSDPDTQYF. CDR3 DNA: TGTGCCAGCTCACCGTTAGCGGGATCAGACCCAGATACGCAGTATTTT.

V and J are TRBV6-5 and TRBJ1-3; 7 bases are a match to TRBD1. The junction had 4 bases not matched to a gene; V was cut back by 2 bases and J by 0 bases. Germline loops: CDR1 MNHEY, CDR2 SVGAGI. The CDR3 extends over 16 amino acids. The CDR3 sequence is CASSYRGTDSGNTIYF. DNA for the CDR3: TGTGCCAGCAGTTACAGGGGGACAGACTCTGGAAACACCATATATTTT.

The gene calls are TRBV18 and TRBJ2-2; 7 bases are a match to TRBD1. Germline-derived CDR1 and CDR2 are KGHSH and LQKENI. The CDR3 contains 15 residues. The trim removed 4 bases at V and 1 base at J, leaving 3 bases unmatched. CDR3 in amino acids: CASSRGTENTGELFF. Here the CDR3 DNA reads TGTGCCAGCTCACGTGGGACAGAGAACACCGGGGAGCTGTTTTTT.

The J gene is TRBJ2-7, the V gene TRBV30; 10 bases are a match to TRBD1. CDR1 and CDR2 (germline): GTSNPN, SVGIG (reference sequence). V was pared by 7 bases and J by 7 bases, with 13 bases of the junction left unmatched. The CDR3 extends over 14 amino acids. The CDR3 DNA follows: TGTGCCTCAAGGGCGGGACAGGGGCTTTGGGAGCAGTACTTC. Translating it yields CASRAGQGLWEQYF.

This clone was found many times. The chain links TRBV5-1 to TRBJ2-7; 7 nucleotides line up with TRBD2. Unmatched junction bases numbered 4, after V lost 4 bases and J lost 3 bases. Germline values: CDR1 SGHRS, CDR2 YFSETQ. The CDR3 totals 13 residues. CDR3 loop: CASSSGGDYEQYF. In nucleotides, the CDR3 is TGCGCCAGCAGCAGTGGGGGGGACTACGAGCAGTACTTC.

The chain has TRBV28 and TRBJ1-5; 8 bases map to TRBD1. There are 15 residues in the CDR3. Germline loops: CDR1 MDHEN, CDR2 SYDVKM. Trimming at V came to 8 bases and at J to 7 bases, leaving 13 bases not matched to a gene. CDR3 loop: CASQYVDRVLQPQHF. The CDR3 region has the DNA TGTGCCAGCCAGTATGTGGACAGGGTTTTACAGCCCCAGCATTTT.

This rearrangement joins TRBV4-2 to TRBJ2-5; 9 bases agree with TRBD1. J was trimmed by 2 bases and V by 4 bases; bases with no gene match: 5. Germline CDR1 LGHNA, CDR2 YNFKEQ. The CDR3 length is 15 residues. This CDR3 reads CASSLTGTGQETQYF. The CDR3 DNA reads TGTGCCAGCAGCCTCACCGGGACAGGGCAAGAGACCCAGTACTTC.

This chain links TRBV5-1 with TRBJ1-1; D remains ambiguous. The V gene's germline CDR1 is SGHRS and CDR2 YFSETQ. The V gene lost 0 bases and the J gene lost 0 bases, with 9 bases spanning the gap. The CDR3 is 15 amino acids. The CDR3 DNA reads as TGCGCCAGCAGCTTGGAGGAGGGCATGAACACTGAAGCTTTCTTT. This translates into CASSLEEGMNTEAFF.

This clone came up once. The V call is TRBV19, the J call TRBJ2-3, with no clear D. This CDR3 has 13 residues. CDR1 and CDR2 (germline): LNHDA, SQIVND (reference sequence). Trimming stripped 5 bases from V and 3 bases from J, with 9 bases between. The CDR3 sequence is CASSVEMTDTQYF. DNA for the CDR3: TGTGCCAGTAGTGTCGAGATGACAGATACGCAGTATTTT.